This TCR beta chain was found in a study of blood T cell repertoires in COVID-19. Study background: The cDNA or gDNA used as material had been derived from T cells, B-cell-depleted T cells, or PBMCs.

Profiled with immunoSEQ multiplex PCR; TCRdb holds only in-frame clones, not every one. Of approximately 210,000 clones listed, around 90% are singletons. Cohort placement rested on clinical history that participants reported themselves. The V and J ends lost 5 bases and 3 bases respectively, with 13 bases between them. Germline CDR1 and CDR2: MNHEY and SVGEGT. The CDR3 is made up of 14 amino acids. Specimen: PBMCs or T cells enriched from blood (not recorded which). The clonotype comes from a woman aged 45 to 65 with acute COVID-19. V usage is TRBV6-2 or TRBV6-3 and J usage is TRBJ1-2, with TRBD1 as a possible D gene (6 bases). CDR3 bases: TGTGCCAGCAGTCCCCCTCAGGGGTACTATGGCTACACCTTC. Its translation is CASSPPQGYYGYTF.